Listed below are T cell receptor beta chains from one sample, sequenced in a study of blood T cell repertoires in COVID-19. Method: immunoSEQ multiplex PCR; TCRdb's copy keeps in-frame clones and lacks some. The data hold about 76,000 clones, with 80% observed a single time. Sequenced: peripheral blood. Every receptor here comes from a human donor in a cohort sampled during active COVID-19. Each CDR3 is given with its conserved first and last residue. The D gene is left open where the match is weak. The size of a clone is reported for some rows only, either as once, few or many, or as a class for expanded clones.

>-|TRBJ1-5|TRBD1|TRBV18
CASSATGTGSNQPQHF
TGTGCCAGCTCAGCAACCGGGACAGGGTCGAATCAGCCCCAGCATTTT
>-|TRBJ2-3|-|TRBV9
CASSARTGRDTQYF
TGTGCCAGCAGCGCAAGGACTGGGCGGGATACGCAGTATTTT
>once|TRBJ1-5|TRBD1|TRBV19
CASSSRTGFQPQHF
TGTGCCAGTAGTTCCCGGACAGGGTTTCAGCCCCAGCATTTT
>-|TRBJ2-7|TRBD1|TRBV18
CASSLRDRVNEQYF
TGTGCCAGCTCGCTCCGGGACAGGGTCAACGAGCAGTACTTC
>-|TRBJ2-2|TRBD2|TRBV5-1
CASSLVPAGAGGELFF
TGCGCCAGCAGCTTGGTCCCAGCGGGGGCCGGCGGGGAGCTGTTTTTT
>-|TRBJ1-1|-|TRBV19
CASTQVRGPTEAFF
TGTGCCAGTACCCAAGTGCGGGGGCCCACTGAAGCTTTCTTT
>-|TRBJ2-7|TRBD1|TRBV28
CASSFLTGGATNLYF
TGTGCCAGCAGTTTCCTGACAGGGGGCGCGACTAACTTGTACTTC
>-|TRBJ1-1|-|TRBV6-6
CASRGEESFF
TGTGCCAGCAGGGGAGAAGAGTCTTTCTTT
>-|TRBJ1-2|TRBD1|TRBV6-2/TRBV6-3
CASSFDRTGGLDYGYTF
TGTGCCAGCAGTTTCGATCGGACAGGGGGACTTGACTATGGCTACACCTTC
>-|TRBJ2-7|-|TRBV11-2
CASSLDLSRSYEQYF
TGTGCCAGCAGCTTAGATCTATCCAGGTCCTACGAGCAGTACTTC
>-|TRBJ2-2|TRBD2|TRBV6-5
CASTSGGNTGELFF
TGTGCCAGCACCAGCGGGGGGAACACCGGGGAGCTGTTTTTT
>-|TRBJ1-1|-|TRBV10-1
CASSESRCRGAFF
TGCGCCAGCAGTGAGTCTCGCTGCCGAGGGGCTTTCTTT
>-|TRBJ2-1|-|TRBV6-1
CASSDRRMFEQFF
TGTGCCAGCAGTGATCGGCGGATGTTTGAGCAGTTCTTC
>-|TRBJ1-6|-|TRBV19
CASSILLTGSTGSPLHF
TGTGCCAGTAGTATTCTTCTCACAGGGTCTACGGGTTCACCCCTCCACTTT
>-|TRBJ1-5|-|TRBV6-6
CASSYGGIGQPQHF
TGTGCCAGCAGTTATGGAGGCATTGGGCAGCCCCAGCATTTT
>-|TRBJ1-6|-|TRBV6-5
CASSYTQTLNSPLHF
TGTGCCAGCAGTTACACCCAGACACTCAATTCACCCCTCCACTTT
>few|TRBJ2-7|-|TRBV7-9
CASSLGDRSRDEQYF
TGTGCCAGCAGCTTAGGAGACAGGTCTCGGGACGAGCAGTACTTC
>-|TRBJ2-7|-|TRBV20-1
CSAREGEQYF
TGCAGTGCGCGGGAAGGCGAGCAGTACTTC
>-|TRBJ2-1|-|TRBV18
CASSPQGQSTYNEQFF
TGTGCCAGCTCACCTCAGGGCCAATCGACCTACAATGAGCAGTTCTTC
>-|TRBJ2-3|TRBD1|TRBV6-5
CASSPGQGFTDTQYF
TGTGCCAGCAGCCCCGGACAGGGATTCACAGATACGCAGTATTTT
>few|TRBJ1-3|-|TRBV7-9
CASSFSQAPGSGNTIYF
TGTGCCAGCAGCTTTTCTCAGGCGCCCGGCTCTGGAAACACCATATATTTT
>-|TRBJ1-6|-|TRBV5-4
CASSLGSVNSGSPLHF
TGTGCCAGCAGCTTGGGCAGCGTAAACTCTGGGTCACCCCTCCACTTT
>-|TRBJ2-7|TRBD1|TRBV6-5
CASRPGQVVYEQYF
TGTGCCAGCAGGCCGGGACAGGTGGTATACGAGCAGTACTTC
>-|TRBJ1-2|-|TRBV7-3
CASSPSHRAAGYTF
TGTGCCAGCAGCCCCTCTCACAGGGCCGCTGGCTACACCTTC
>-|TRBJ1-4|TRBD1|TRBV9
CASSVGGAGGDEKLFF
TGTGCCAGCAGCGTAGGAGGGGCAGGGGGCGATGAAAAACTGTTTTTT
>-|TRBJ1-5|-|TRBV6-5
CASRRFRVDNQPQHF
TGTGCCAGCAGGCGGTTCAGGGTAGACAATCAGCCCCAGCATTTT
>-|TRBJ2-5|TRBD2|TRBV7-2
CASSGGEETQYF
TGTGCCAGTAGCGGGGGGGAGGAGACCCAGTACTTC
>once|TRBJ1-3|TRBD1|TRBV28
CASEQGAGNTIYF
TGTGCCAGCGAACAGGGGGCTGGAAACACCATATATTTT
>-|TRBJ2-3|-|TRBV7-9
CASSLASSGLSTDTQYF
TGTGCCAGCAGCTTAGCAAGCTCCGGACTAAGCACAGATACGCAGTATTTT